These 30 T cell receptor beta chains were sequenced from one sample in a study of Ad26.COV2.S vaccination and SARS-CoV-2 variants. The treatment denotes: roughly 20 received Ad26.COV2.S at low or high dose, single or two shots; 5 received placebo; per-sample allocation not given. Repertoires come from day 63 after the first vaccine or placebo injection. Profiling relied on immunoSEQ multiplex PCR, and the TCRdb table lists in-frame clones only, not all of them. The table records 300,000 to 400,000 clones, around 83% of them present only once. The input for sequencing was peripheral blood, taken in a trial of Ad26.COV2.S vaccine versus placebo. Every receptor here comes from a person between 18 and 59 years old who received the Ad26.COV2.S COVID-19 vaccine or a placebo.

This clone has just one count. This sample includes further DNA sequences coding for the same CDR3. The chain employs TRBV9 and TRBJ1-3; tentatively, D is TRBD1 (5 bases). The CDR3 loop spans 15 amino acids. Per germline, CDR1 SGDLS and CDR2 YYNGEE. The germline V and J ends were trimmed by 0 bases and 0 bases, with 7 bases remaining between them. CDR3 in amino acids: CASSVEGFSGNTIYF. CDR3 DNA: TGTGCCAGCAGCGTAGAGGGGTTCTCTGGAAACACCATATATTTT. Full variable domain (remainder filled in from reference TRBV9 and TRBJ1-3): DSGVTQTPKHLITATGQRVTLRCSPRSGDLSVYWYQQSLDQGLQFLIQYYNGEERAKGNILERFSAQQFPDLHSELNLSSLELGDSALYFCASSVEGFSGNTIYFGEGSWLTVV.

V is TRBV6-4 and J is TRBJ1-6; no definite D call. The CDR3 is 16 amino acids. The germline gives CDR1 MRHNA, CDR2 SNTAGT. Trimming took 0 bases from V and 4 from J, leaving 10 bases between them. The CDR3 DNA sequence: TGTGCCAGCAGTGACTCAGGAGGAGCTTATAATTCACCCCTCCACTTT. Translated, it gives CASSDSGGAYNSPLHF.

The CDR3 loop reads CASSSGFGWDNEKLFF. The CDR3 DNA sequence: TGCGCCAGCAGTTCAGGGTTTGGGTGGGACAATGAAAAACTGTTTTTT. The V gene is TRBV5-1, the J gene TRBJ1-4; weak D call: TRBD1 (5 bases). V gave up 5 bases and J gave up 5 bases, with 19 bases separating them. The CDR3 totals 16 residues. The germline gives CDR1 SGHRS, CDR2 YFSETQ.

The chain couples TRBV9 to TRBJ2-7, with a weak D call TRBD1 (6 bases). The V gene lost 0 bases and the J gene lost 2 bases, with 6 bases spanning the gap. The CDR3 totals 13 residues. Germline CDR1 reads SGDLS; CDR2 reads YYNGEE. CDR3 protein: CASSVGTAYEQYF. In nucleotides, the CDR3 is TGTGCCAGCAGCGTAGGGACAGCCTACGAGCAGTACTTC.

This clone was counted a few times. V gene TRBV30 combines with J gene TRBJ1-2; no clear D gene. The CDR3 covers 14 residues. V lost 3 bases and J 0 bases, leaving 11 bases between the germline ends. CDR1 is GTSNPN and CDR2 is SVGIG in the germline V gene (reference sequence). CDR3 sequence (DNA): TGTGCCTGGAGGTACGGACTGCCTAACTATGGCTACACCTTC. It specifies CAWRYGLPNYGYTF.

The chain has TRBV24-1 and TRBJ1-4; 7 nucleotides match TRBD1. CDR3 length equals 16 residues. The V gene end was trimmed by 2 bases and the J gene end by 8 bases; junction bases not matched to a gene: 10. The V gene's germline CDR1 is KGHDR and CDR2 SFDVKD. CDR3 sequence: CATSDSGDRVGEKLFF. The CDR3 DNA is TGTGCCACCAGTGATTCAGGAGACAGGGTGGGCGAAAAACTGTTTTTT.

The V call is TRBV7-9, the J call TRBJ1-3; D gene unclear. The CDR3 covers 14 residues. The germline V gene encodes CDR1 SEHNR and CDR2 FQNEAQ (reference sequence). V was clipped by 0 bases and J by 8 bases, with 11 bases between them. For the CDR3, the DNA is TGTGCCAGCAGCTTAGCGCGGCCCGGGCACACCATATATTTT. The encoded protein is CASSLARPGHTIYF.

This clone has only one observation. The CDR3 DNA sequence: TGTGCCAGCAGTGGGGACAGAGCCTACGAGCAGTACTTC. Translating it yields CASSGDRAYEQYF. The V call is TRBV2, the J call TRBJ2-7; 7 bases fit TRBD1. Germline values: CDR1 SNHLY, CDR2 FYNNEI. The CDR3 spans 13 residues. J gave up 2 bases and V 4 bases, and 2 bases lay outside the gene matches.

This chain connects TRBV19 to TRBJ1-2; D gene uncertain. Germline CDR1 and CDR2: LNHDA and SQIVND (reference sequence). The CDR3 sequence is 15 residues long. Trimming took 7 bases from V and 1 from J, leaving 16 bases between them. This CDR3 is CASNSFGDRNYGYTF. The CDR3 region has the DNA TGTGCCAGTAATTCGTTTGGAGATCGTAACTATGGCTACACCTTC.

This clone occurred once. The rearrangement links TRBV6-1 to TRBJ1-5; D remains ambiguous. Per germline, CDR1 MNHNS and CDR2 SASEGT. This CDR3 is built from 14 residues. Trimming took off 3 bases at V and 2 bases at J, with 8 bases between the two ends. CDR3 nucleotides: TGTGCCAGCAGTGACGACGGACGCAATCAGCCCCAGCATTTT. Translating it yields CASSDDGRNQPQHF.

The chain joins TRBV11-2 to TRBJ2-3; 10 bases fit TRBD2. Germline V CDR1 and CDR2: SGHAT, FQNNGV. V shed 5 bases and J 7 bases; nucleotides not matched to a gene: 6. This CDR3 comprises 14 residues. This CDR3 reads CASSPLAGDYTQYF. CDR3 nucleotides: TGTGCCAGCAGCCCTCTAGCGGGGGATTATACGCAGTATTTT.

The chain has TRBV4-1 and TRBJ1-5; 9 bases match TRBD1. The CDR3 is 14 amino acids. The ends lost 5 bases at V and 7 bases at J; junction bases unmatched: 6. Germline CDR1 reads MGHRA; CDR2 reads YSYEKL. The CDR3 DNA is TGCGCCAGCAGCAGGGACAGGGTTGAACAGCCCCAGCATTTT. It encodes CASSRDRVEQPQHF.

The chain employs TRBV30 and TRBJ1-6, with D perhaps TRBD1 (6 bases). The CDR3 loop spans 13 amino acids. In germline, CDR1 is GTSNPN, CDR2 SVGIG (reference sequence). V was clipped by 3 bases and J by 10 bases, with 13 bases between them. This chain's CDR3 is CAWRGRGSSPLHF. In DNA form, the CDR3 reads TGTGCCTGGAGAGGCAGGGGATCCTCACCCCTCCACTTT.

V and J are TRBV7-6 and TRBJ2-2; D is perhaps TRBD2 (6 bases). The CDR3 runs 13 residues. CDR1 is SGHVS, CDR2 FNYEAQ, per germline. The germline V and J ends were trimmed by 6 bases and 4 bases, with 9 bases remaining between them. CDR3 protein: CASSLSGTGELFF. DNA for the CDR3: TGTGCCAGCAGTCTTAGCGGCACCGGGGAGCTGTTTTTT.

The chain carries TRBV30 and TRBJ1-2; 8 nucleotides agree with TRBD1. This CDR3 has 15 residues. V shed 5 bases, J shed 8 bases, and the junction held 16 bases outside the gene matches. Germline V gives CDR1 GTSNPN, CDR2 SVGIG (reference sequence). In nucleotides, the CDR3 is TGTGCCTGGTCCCCCCAGGCGGCAGGGGGCATGGGCTACACCTTC. This sequence encodes CAWSPQAAGGMGYTF. Supplemented by reference TRBV30 and TRBJ1-2, the full variable domain reads SQTIHQWPATLVQPVGSPLSLECTVEGTSNPNLYWYRQAAGRGLQLLFYSVGIGQISSEVPQNLSASRPQDRQFILSSKKLLLSDSGFYLCAWSPQAAGGMGYTFGSGTRLTVV.

The rearrangement uses TRBV7-9 and TRBJ2-5, with 8 bases fitting TRBD1. Germline values: CDR1 SEHNR, CDR2 FQNEAQ (reference sequence). The CDR3 covers 14 residues. After removal of 5 bases from V and 2 bases from J, the junction contained 4 bases not matched to a gene. DNA for the CDR3: TGTGCCAGCAGCGACCGGGACAGGCAAGAGACCCAGTACTTC. It codes for CASSDRDRQETQYF.

The chain recombines TRBV6-6 with TRBJ2-4; the D gene could be TRBD1 or TRBD2 (6 bases each). Germline V gene lookup returns CDR1 MNHNY and CDR2 SVGAGI (reference sequence). Trimming removed 4 bases at V and 2 bases at J, with 12 bases between. The CDR3 sequence is 15 residues long. Written as DNA, the CDR3 is TGTGCCAGCAGTTTCGGGGGCGCGACCAAAAACATTCAGTACTTC. Amino acids: CASSFGGATKNIQYF.

The rearrangement links TRBV19 to TRBJ1-1, with a tentative D call TRBD1 (6 bases). Trimming took off 0 bases at V and 2 bases at J, with 10 bases between the two ends. The CDR3 sequence is 15 residues long. The germline V gene has CDR1 LNHDA and CDR2 SQIVND (reference sequence). CDR3: CASSIEGQKNTEAFF. Here the CDR3 DNA reads TGTGCCAGTAGTATAGAAGGACAGAAAAACACTGAAGCTTTCTTT.

The chain carries TRBV30 and TRBJ1-1; TRBD1 might be the D (5 bases). The CDR3 sequence is 16 residues long. Germline CDR1 is GTSNPN and CDR2 is SVGIG (reference sequence). Here the CDR3 DNA reads TGTGCGGGTAGGGGTATTGGGAGTCGGGTGAACACTGAAGCTTTCTTT. It specifies CAGRGIGSRVNTEAFF.

The chain couples TRBV5-6 to TRBJ1-4, with D possibly matching TRBD1 (6 bases). CDR3 size: 16 residues. From germline, CDR1 is SGHDT and CDR2 YYEEEE. V was trimmed by 6 bases and J by 6 bases, leaving 21 bases between them. This chain's CDR3 is CASTFGMTRGDEKLFF. CDR3 sequence (DNA): TGTGCCAGCACCTTTGGGATGACAAGGGGGGATGAAAAACTGTTTTTT. Based on the CDR3 plus reference TRBV5-6 and TRBJ1-4, the full variable domain is DAGVTQSPTHLIKTRGQQVTLRCSPKSGHDTVSWYQQALGQGPQFIFQYYEEEERQRGNFPDRFSGHQFPNYSSELNVNALLLGDSALYLCASTFGMTRGDEKLFFGSGTQLSVL.

V is TRBV7-2 and J is TRBJ1-2; D is undetermined. This CDR3 has 13 residues. The V end lost 6 bases, the J end lost 1 base, and 9 bases lay between the germline ends. Germline CDR1 reads SGHTA; CDR2 reads FQGNSA. For the CDR3, the DNA is TGTGCCAGCAGTCAGACGGGTAACTATGGCTACACCTTC. Translation gives CASSQTGNYGYTF.

V is TRBV30 and J is TRBJ2-3, with 9 positions matching TRBD2. This CDR3 is 14 amino acids long. The V segment lost 3 bases and the J segment 2 bases; nucleotides outside the gene matches: 3. The germline gives CDR1 GTSNPN, CDR2 SVGIG (reference sequence). The chain's CDR3 is CAWRTSGSTDTQYF. The CDR3 nucleotides are TGTGCCTGGAGGACTAGCGGTTCCACAGATACGCAGTATTTT.

This rearrangement joins TRBV11-2 to TRBJ2-5; possibly TRBD1 or TRBD2 for D (7 bases each). The CDR3 has 14 amino acids. The V gene's germline CDR1 is SGHAT and CDR2 FQNNGV. V gave up 5 bases and J gave up 14 bases, with 24 bases separating them. CDR3 sequence (DNA): TGTGCCAGCAGCCCCCTCCAAGGGGGGGACAGTGGTTACTTC. Translating it yields CASSPLQGGDSGYF.

This clone is a singleton in its sample. This sequence joins TRBV30 and TRBJ2-1; 8 bases match TRBD2. The V gene end was trimmed by 4 bases and the J gene end by 0 bases; junction bases not matched to a gene: 20. CDR3 length: 20 residues. CDR1 and CDR2 (germline): GTSNPN, SVGIG (reference sequence). CDR3 in DNA: TGTGCCTGGATTCCTGGCCTGGGGACTAGTCTTACGAGCTCCTACAATGAGCAGTTCTTC. Protein product: CAWIPGLGTSLTSSYNEQFF.

The gene calls are TRBV28 and TRBJ2-1; 7 bases fit TRBD1. CDR3 size: 16 residues. The germline V gene has CDR1 MDHEN and CDR2 SYDVKM. The ends lost 6 bases at V and 5 bases at J; junction bases unmatched: 13. DNA of the CDR3: TGTGCCAGCAGCCCATCCGGGACAGTAGTACACAATGAGCAGTTCTTC. It encodes CASSPSGTVVHNEQFF.

The chain employs TRBV27 and TRBJ2-7; the D gene is possibly TRBD2 (5 bases). V was shortened by 5 bases and J by 3 bases, with 20 bases between the two germline ends. There are 16 residues in the CDR3. Per the germline V gene, CDR1 is MNHEY and CDR2 is SMNVEV (reference sequence). CDR3 DNA sequence: TGTGCCAGCAGTCCGAAACTAGGTTGGGAAAACTACGAGCAGTACTTC. The encoded protein is CASSPKLGWENYEQYF.

The rearrangement uses TRBV5-1 and TRBJ2-3; 11 bases map to TRBD2. Germline V gives CDR1 SGHRS, CDR2 YFSETQ. The CDR3 is made up of 14 amino acids. V lost 3 bases, J lost 5 bases, and 2 bases stayed unmatched. The CDR3 loop is CASSSGTSGDTQYF. CDR3 DNA sequence: TGCGCCAGCAGCTCCGGGACTAGCGGAGATACGCAGTATTTT.

The rearrangement uses TRBV4-3 and TRBJ1-2; maybe TRBD1 (5 bases). V was cut by 0 bases and J by 4 bases, with 12 bases left in between. Looked up from germline, CDR1 is LGHNA and CDR2 is YSLEER. The CDR3 is 15 residues long. CDR3 protein: CASSQDLQGPYGYTF. The CDR3 DNA reads TGCGCCAGCAGCCAAGATTTGCAGGGTCCCTATGGCTACACCTTC.

The rearrangement links TRBV7-2 to TRBJ1-3, with D maybe TRBD1 (6 bases). Trimming stripped 5 bases from V and 0 bases from J, with 11 bases between. This CDR3 is 15 amino acids long. Germline CDR1 and CDR2: SGHTA and FQGNSA. CDR3 in amino acids: CASSRATGSGNTIYF. The DNA of the CDR3 is TGTGCCAGCAGCCGGGCGACAGGCTCTGGAAACACCATATATTTT. The full variable domain, in which reference TRBV7-2 and TRBJ1-3 provide the parts outside the CDR3, is GAGVSQSPSNKVTEKGKDVELRCDPISGHTALYWYRQSLGQGLEFLIYFQGNSAPDKSGLPSDRFSAERTGGSVSTLTIQRTQQEDSAVYLCASSRATGSGNTIYFGEGSWLTVV.

The rearrangement joins TRBV7-8 to TRBJ1-3, with D perhaps matching TRBD1 (6 bases). CDR1 SGHVS and CDR2 FQNEAQ come from the germline V gene. The CDR3 contains 19 residues. V was shortened by 1 base and J by 1 base, with 20 bases between the two germline ends. The CDR3 DNA reads TGTGCCAGCAGCTTAGGGCCACCGCAGGGGACTTCGTCTGGAAACACCATATATTTT. Encoded protein: CASSLGPPQGTSSGNTIYF.